Shown below are 17 T cell receptor beta chains from a single sample sequenced in a study of memory CD4+ T cells and cytomegalovirus serostatus. Single viable CD3+CD4+CD8-CD45RO+ cells were sorted as the memory CD4+ T cells. Method: immunoSEQ multiplex PCR; TCRdb's copy keeps in-frame clones and lacks some. The sample holds some 40,000 clones, roughly 78% seen once. Sample: memory CD4+ T cells from blood. All receptors come from an adult in good health and CMV-seropositive.

This chain connects TRBV7-8 to TRBJ2-1, with TRBD1 matching 8 bases. Germline-derived CDR1 and CDR2 are SGHVS and FQNEAQ. V trimming: 4 bases; J trimming: 3 bases; junction bases outside the gene matches: 5. CDR3 length equals 15 residues. CDR3 sequence: CASSSRQGFYNEQFF. The CDR3, as DNA: TGTGCCAGCAGCTCTCGACAGGGGTTCTACAATGAGCAGTTCTTC.

The chain carries TRBV6-4 and TRBJ2-7, with 9 bases lining up with TRBD1. This CDR3 has 15 residues. The V gene's germline CDR1 is MRHNA and CDR2 SNTAGT. With 9 bases clipped from V and 3 bases from J, the junction kept 12 bases outside the gene matches. For the CDR3, the DNA is TGTGCCAGTACTGGGGACAGGGCAAGGAACTACGAGCAGTACTTC. This translates into CASTGDRARNYEQYF.

In this sample, this clone turned up a few times. The chain employs TRBV18 and TRBJ2-7, with 13 nucleotides matching TRBD2. V was clipped by 4 bases and J by 6 bases; unmatched bases: 18. Germline lookup yields CDR1 KGHSH and CDR2 LQKENI. The CDR3 runs 19 residues. The CDR3: CASSRSDFGTSGVRGEQYF. The CDR3 nucleotides read TGTGCCAGCTCACGATCGGATTTTGGGACTAGCGGGGTCCGCGGCGAGCAGTACTTC. Full variable domain (outside the CDR3, taken from reference TRBV18 and TRBJ2-7): NAGVMQNPRHLVRRRGQEARLRCSPMKGHSHVYWYRQLPEEGLKFMVYLQKENIIDESGMPKERFSAEFPKEGPSILRIQQVVRGDSAAYFCASSRSDFGTSGVRGEQYFGPGTRLTVT.

The chain couples TRBV10-2 to TRBJ1-4; weak D call: TRBD1 (5 bases). Germline CDR1 reads WSHSY; CDR2 reads SAAADI. The CDR3 loop spans 13 amino acids. The V end lost 2 bases, the J end lost 10 bases, and 11 bases lay between the germline ends. CDR3 protein: CASSEQVGGKLFF. The CDR3 DNA reads as TGCGCCAGCAGTGAGCAAGTTGGGGGAAAACTGTTTTTT.

V is TRBV4-3 and J is TRBJ2-3; 7 positions match TRBD1. Trimming at V came to 2 bases and at J to 6 bases, leaving 2 bases not matched to a gene. This CDR3 has 13 amino acids. In germline, CDR1 is LGHNA, CDR2 YSLEER. The CDR3 DNA is TGCGCCAGCAGCCAAAAACAGGGGGATACGCAGTATTTT. This encodes CASSQKQGDTQYF.

This clone was counted between two and nine times. Here the CDR3 DNA reads TGTGCCAGCAGTGTGCTAGCGAACACTGAAGCTTTCTTT. Residues: CASSVLANTEAFF. The chain carries TRBV2 and TRBJ1-1; D gene ambiguous. The germline V gene encodes CDR1 SNHLY and CDR2 FYNNEI. Between the trimmed V and J ends, which lost 4 bases and 1 base, there was a span of 7 bases. The CDR3 sequence is 13 residues long. The full variable domain, completed using reference TRBV2 and TRBJ1-1, is EPEVTQTPSHQVTQMGQEVILRCVPISNHLYFYWYRQILGQKVEFLVSFYNNEISEKSEIFDDQFSVERPDGSNFTLKIRSTKLEDSAMYFCASSVLANTEAFFGQGTRLTVV.

The chain combines TRBV12-2 with TRBJ2-3; the table's D call, TRBD1, was not checked against the DNA. TRBV12-2 is marked as a pseudogene. This CDR3 contains 16 residues. Here the CDR3 reads CASRQNAFRHTDTQYF. CDR3 DNA: TGTGCAAGTCGCCAAAACGCTTTCAGGCACACAGATACGCAGTATTTT.

CDR3 in DNA: TGTGCCAGCAGCCAAGATTGGGCTAGTGGCTTGGGTGAGCAGTTCTTC. Amino acid sequence: CASSQDWASGLGEQFF. V gene TRBV4-2 combines with J gene TRBJ2-1; D is undetermined. This CDR3 region has 16 residues. The V and J ends lost 0 bases and 9 bases respectively, with 18 bases between them. Germline V gene lookup returns CDR1 LGHNA and CDR2 YNFKEQ.

V gene TRBV5-4 combines with J gene TRBJ2-1, with 8 bases fitting TRBD1. The CDR3 consists of 15 residues. The V gene end was trimmed by 3 bases and the J gene end by 0 bases; junction bases not matched to a gene: 2. Germline V gives CDR1 SGHNT, CDR2 YYREEE (reference sequence). In DNA form, the CDR3 reads TGTGCCAGCAGCTCCCAGGGGGCCTCCTACAATGAGCAGTTCTTC. Its protein is CASSSQGASYNEQFF.

The chain has TRBV9 and TRBJ2-7; D perhaps matches TRBD2 (5 bases). This CDR3 region has 14 residues. V shed 0 bases and J shed 7 bases, with 14 bases lying between them. From germline, CDR1 is SGDLS and CDR2 YYNGEE. The CDR3 sequence is CASSVGTLPGEQYF. The CDR3, as DNA: TGTGCCAGCAGCGTAGGGACCCTCCCGGGAGAGCAGTACTTC. Looking up the rest from reference TRBV9 and TRBJ2-7 gives the full variable domain: DSGVTQTPKHLITATGQRVTLRCSPRSGDLSVYWYQQSLDQGLQFLIQYYNGEERAKGNILERFSAQQFPDLHSELNLSSLELGDSALYFCASSVGTLPGEQYFGPGTRLTVT.

This clone appeared once. The chain has TRBV7-2 and TRBJ1-2, with 7 bases fitting TRBD1. This CDR3 is 15 amino acids long. V lost 9 bases and J lost 2; bases outside the gene matches: 12. In germline, CDR1 is SGHTA, CDR2 FQGNSA. The DNA for the CDR3 is TGTGCCAGTGGGGGAGGGGGCGGTCGAAACTATGGCTACACCTTC. Translating gives CASGGGGGRNYGYTF.

J is TRBJ1-1 and V is TRBV18, with 10 bases fitting TRBD1. Germline V CDR1 and CDR2: KGHSH, LQKENI. The CDR3 is made up of 16 amino acids. Trimming cost V 4 bases and J 0 bases; bases outside gene matches: 5. CDR3 region: CASSREGQGMNTEAFF. The CDR3 DNA follows: TGTGCCAGCTCACGGGAGGGACAGGGGATGAACACTGAAGCTTTCTTT.

CDR3 loop: CASSLELNIQYF. The DNA for the CDR3 is TGTGCCAGCAGTCTCGAATTAAACATTCAGTACTTC. V and J are TRBV7-2 and TRBJ2-4; D gene uncertain. Germline CDR1 and CDR2: SGHTA and FQGNSA. This CDR3 spans 12 amino acids. The V gene lost 6 bases and the J gene lost 6 bases, with 9 bases spanning the gap.

This clone was seen once. The chain uses TRBV7-3 and TRBJ2-3; D unclear. The CDR3 is 13 amino acids. V was cut by 1 base and J by 4 bases, with 6 bases left in between. The V gene's germline CDR1 is SGHTA and CDR2 FQGTGA. The CDR3 region has the DNA TGTGCCAGCAGCTTAAGCGGTGCAGATACGCAGTATTTT. The encoded protein is CASSLSGADTQYF.

The V and J genes are TRBV28 and TRBJ1-5; TRBD1 might be the D (5 bases). This CDR3 region has 13 residues. V shed 6 bases and J shed 4 bases, with 10 bases lying between them. Germline CDR1 is MDHEN and CDR2 is SYDVKM. In DNA form, the CDR3 reads TGTGCCAGCAGATCTCCAGGGAATCAGCCCCAGCATTTT. Its protein product is CASRSPGNQPQHF.

V usage is TRBV9 and J usage is TRBJ2-3, with 14 bases fitting TRBD2. The V segment lost 4 bases and the J segment 8 bases; nucleotides outside the gene matches: 6. Germline lookup yields CDR1 SGDLS and CDR2 YYNGEE. The CDR3 runs to 15 residues. CDR3 DNA sequence: TGTGCCAGCAGCACGGGGACTAGCGGGAGCTCTACGCAGTATTTT. Translating gives CASSTGTSGSSTQYF.

The rearrangement joins TRBV4-1 to TRBJ2-1; D gene ambiguous. The V and J ends lost 2 bases and 5 bases respectively, with 13 bases between them. The CDR3 length is 15 residues. CDR1 and CDR2 from the germline V gene are MGHRA and YSYEKL. CDR3 amino acids: CASSQIHLPNNEQFF. The CDR3 bases are TGCGCCAGCAGCCAAATCCACCTGCCAAACAATGAGCAGTTCTTC.